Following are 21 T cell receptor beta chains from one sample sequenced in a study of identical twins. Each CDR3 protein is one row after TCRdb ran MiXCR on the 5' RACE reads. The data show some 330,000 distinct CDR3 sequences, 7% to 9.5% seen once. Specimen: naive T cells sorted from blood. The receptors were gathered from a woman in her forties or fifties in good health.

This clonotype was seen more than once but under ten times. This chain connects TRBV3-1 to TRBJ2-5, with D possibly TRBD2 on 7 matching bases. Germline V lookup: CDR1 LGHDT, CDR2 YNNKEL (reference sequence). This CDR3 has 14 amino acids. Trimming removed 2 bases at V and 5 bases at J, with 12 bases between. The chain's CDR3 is CASSQFKGGETQYF. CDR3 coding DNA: TGTGCCAGCAGCCAATTCAAGGGGGGGGAGACCCAGTACTTC.

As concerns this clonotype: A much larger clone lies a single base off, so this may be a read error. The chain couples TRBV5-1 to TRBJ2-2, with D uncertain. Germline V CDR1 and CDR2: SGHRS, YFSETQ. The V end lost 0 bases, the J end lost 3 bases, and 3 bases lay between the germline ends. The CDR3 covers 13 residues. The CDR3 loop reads CASSLEDTGELFF. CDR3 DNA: TGCGCCAGCAGCTTGGAAGACACCGGGGAGCTGTTTTTT.

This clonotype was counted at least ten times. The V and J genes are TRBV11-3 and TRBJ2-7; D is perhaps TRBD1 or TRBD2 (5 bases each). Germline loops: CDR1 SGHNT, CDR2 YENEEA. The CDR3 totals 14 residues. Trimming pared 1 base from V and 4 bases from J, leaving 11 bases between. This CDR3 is CASSLASGSYEQYV. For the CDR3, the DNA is TGTGCCAGCAGCTTAGCATCAGGGAGTTACGAGCAGTACGTC.

The DNA for the CDR3 is TGTGCCTGGAGTGGGGGAAGGGACAGGTACACAGATACGCAGTATTTT. This codes for CAWSGGRDRYTDTQYF. The rearrangement links TRBV30 to TRBJ2-3; 8 positions match TRBD1. The V and J ends lost 1 base and 2 bases, in that order; junction bases with no gene match: 8. Germline CDR1 and CDR2: GTSNPN and SVGIG (reference sequence). This CDR3 has 16 amino acids.

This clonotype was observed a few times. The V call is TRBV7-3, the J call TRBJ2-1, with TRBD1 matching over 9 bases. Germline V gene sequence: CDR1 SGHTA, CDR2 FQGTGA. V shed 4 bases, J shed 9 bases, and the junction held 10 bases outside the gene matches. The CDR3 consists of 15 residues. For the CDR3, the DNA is TGTGCCAGCAGCTCCCCTGGGACAGGGAGGGCTGAGCAGTTCTTC. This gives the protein CASSSPGTGRAEQFF.

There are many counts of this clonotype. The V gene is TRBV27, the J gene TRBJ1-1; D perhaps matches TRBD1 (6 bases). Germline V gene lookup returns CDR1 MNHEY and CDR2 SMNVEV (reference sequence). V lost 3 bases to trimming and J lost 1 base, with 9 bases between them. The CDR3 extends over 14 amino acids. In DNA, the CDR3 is TGTGCCAGCAGTTTGGTGACAGGGAACACTGAAGCTTTCTTT. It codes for CASSLVTGNTEAFF.

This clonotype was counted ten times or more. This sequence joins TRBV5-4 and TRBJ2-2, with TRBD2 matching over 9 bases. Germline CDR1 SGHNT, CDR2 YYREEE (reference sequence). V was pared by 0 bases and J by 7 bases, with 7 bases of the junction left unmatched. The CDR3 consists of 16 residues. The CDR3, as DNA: TGTGCCAGCAGCTTGGTTGGTAGCGGGAGTATCGGGGAGCTGTTTTTT. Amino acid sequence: CASSLVGSGSIGELFF.

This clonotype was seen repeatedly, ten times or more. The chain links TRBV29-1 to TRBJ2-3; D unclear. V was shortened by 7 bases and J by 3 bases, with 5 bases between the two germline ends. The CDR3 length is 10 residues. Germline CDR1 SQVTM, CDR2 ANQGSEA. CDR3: CSAATDTQYF. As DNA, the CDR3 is TGCAGCGCTGCTACAGATACGCAGTATTTT.

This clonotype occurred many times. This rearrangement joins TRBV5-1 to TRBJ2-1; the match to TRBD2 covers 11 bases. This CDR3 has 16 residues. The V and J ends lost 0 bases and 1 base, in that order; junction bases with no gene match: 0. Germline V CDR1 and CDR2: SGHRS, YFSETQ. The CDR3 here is CASSLVAGGSYNEQFF. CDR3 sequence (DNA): TGCGCCAGCAGCTTGGTAGCGGGGGGGTCCTACAATGAGCAGTTCTTC.

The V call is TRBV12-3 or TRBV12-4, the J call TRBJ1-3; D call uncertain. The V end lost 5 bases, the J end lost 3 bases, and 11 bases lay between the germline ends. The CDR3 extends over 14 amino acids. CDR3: CASSRLVGGNTIYF. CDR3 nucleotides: TGTGCCAGCAGTCGTTTGGTTGGTGGAAACACCATATATTTT.

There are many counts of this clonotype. The CDR3: CSVVADYGYTF. The CDR3 DNA is TGCAGCGTTGTAGCGGATTATGGCTACACCTTC. The chain couples TRBV29-1 to TRBJ1-2; no definite D call. This CDR3 spans 11 amino acids. V was clipped by 4 bases and J by 5 bases, with 8 bases between them. Germline V gene data show CDR1 as SQVTM and CDR2 as ANQGSEA. Based on the CDR3 plus reference TRBV29-1 and TRBJ1-2, the full variable domain is SAVISQKPSRDICQRGTSLTIQCQVDSQVTMMFWYRQQPGQSLTLIATANQGSEATYESGFVIDKFPISRPNLTFSTLTVSNMSPEDSSIYLCSVVADYGYTFGSGTRLTVV.

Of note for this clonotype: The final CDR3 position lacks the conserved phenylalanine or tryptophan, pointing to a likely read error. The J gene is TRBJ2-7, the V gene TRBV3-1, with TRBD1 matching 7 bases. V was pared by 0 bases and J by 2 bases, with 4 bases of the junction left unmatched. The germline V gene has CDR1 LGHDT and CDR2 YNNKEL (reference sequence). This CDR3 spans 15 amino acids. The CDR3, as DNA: TGTGCCAGCAGCCAAGATGGGACAGTGACCTACGAGCAGTACCTC. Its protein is CASSQDGTVTYEQYL.

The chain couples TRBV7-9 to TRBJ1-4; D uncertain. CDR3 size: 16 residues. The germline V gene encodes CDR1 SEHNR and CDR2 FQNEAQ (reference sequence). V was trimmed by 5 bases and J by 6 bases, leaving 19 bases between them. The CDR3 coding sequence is TGTGCCAGCAGCCCCCCGTGGTGGGCGGGTGATGAAAAACTGTTTTTT. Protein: CASSPPWWAGDEKLFF.

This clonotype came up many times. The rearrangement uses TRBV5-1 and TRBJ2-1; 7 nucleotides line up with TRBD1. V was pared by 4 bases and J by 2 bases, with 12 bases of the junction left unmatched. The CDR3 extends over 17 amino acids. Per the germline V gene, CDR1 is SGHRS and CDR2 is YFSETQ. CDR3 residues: CASSRTATGTAYNEQFF. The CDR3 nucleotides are TGCGCCAGCAGCCGAACAGCCACCGGGACAGCCTACAATGAGCAGTTCTTC.

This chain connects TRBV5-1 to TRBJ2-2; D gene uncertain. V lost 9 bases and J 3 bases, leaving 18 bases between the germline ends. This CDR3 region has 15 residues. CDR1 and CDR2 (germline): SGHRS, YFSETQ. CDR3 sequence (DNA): TGCGCCACCCAGGAAAGGTTCTCCGACACCGGGGAGCTGTTTTTT. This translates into CATQERFSDTGELFF.

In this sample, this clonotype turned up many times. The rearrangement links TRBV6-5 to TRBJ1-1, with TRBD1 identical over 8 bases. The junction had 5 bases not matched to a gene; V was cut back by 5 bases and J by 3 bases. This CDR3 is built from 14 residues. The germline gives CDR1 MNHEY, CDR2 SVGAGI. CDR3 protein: CASSLQGGYTEAFF. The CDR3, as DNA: TGTGCCAGCAGTCTACAGGGGGGCTACACTGAAGCTTTCTTT.

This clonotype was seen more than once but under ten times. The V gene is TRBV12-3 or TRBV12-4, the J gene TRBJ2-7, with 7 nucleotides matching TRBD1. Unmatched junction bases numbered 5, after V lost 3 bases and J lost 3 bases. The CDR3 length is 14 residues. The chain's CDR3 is CASSLGDSYYEQYF. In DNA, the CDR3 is TGTGCCAGCAGTTTGGGGGACAGCTACTACGAGCAGTACTTC.

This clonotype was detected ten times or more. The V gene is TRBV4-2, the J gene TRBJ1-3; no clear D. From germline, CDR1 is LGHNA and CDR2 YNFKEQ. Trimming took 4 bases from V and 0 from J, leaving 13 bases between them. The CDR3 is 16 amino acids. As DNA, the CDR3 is TGTGCCAGCAGCCCTGGGGAGCCTCTCTCTGGAAACACCATATATTTT. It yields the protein CASSPGEPLSGNTIYF.

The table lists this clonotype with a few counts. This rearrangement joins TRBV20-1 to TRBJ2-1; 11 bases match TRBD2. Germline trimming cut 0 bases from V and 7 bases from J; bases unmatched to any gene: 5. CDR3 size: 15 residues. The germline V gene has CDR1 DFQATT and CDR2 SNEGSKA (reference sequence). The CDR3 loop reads CSARDRASGRNEQFF. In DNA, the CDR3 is TGCAGTGCTAGAGACCGGGCTAGCGGGAGGAATGAGCAGTTCTTC.

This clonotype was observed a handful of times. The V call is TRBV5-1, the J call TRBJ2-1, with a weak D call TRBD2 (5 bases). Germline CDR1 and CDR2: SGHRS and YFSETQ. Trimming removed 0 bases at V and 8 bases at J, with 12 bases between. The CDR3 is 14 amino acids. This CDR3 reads CASSLGQAEDEQFF. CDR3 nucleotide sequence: TGCGCCAGCAGCTTGGGTCAGGCGGAGGATGAGCAGTTCTTC.

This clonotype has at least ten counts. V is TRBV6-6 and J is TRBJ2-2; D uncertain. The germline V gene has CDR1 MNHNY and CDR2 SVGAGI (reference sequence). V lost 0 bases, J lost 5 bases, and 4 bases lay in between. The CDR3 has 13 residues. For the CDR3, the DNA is TGTGCCAGCAGTTACTCTCTGACCGGGGAGCTGTTTTTT. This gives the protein CASSYSLTGELFF.